This T cell receptor (beta chain) was identified in a study of regulatory T cells in long-lasting Graves disease. Germline assignment: CDR1 MDHEN and CDR2 SYDVKM. The CDR3 runs 13 residues. V lost 7 bases, J lost 4 bases, and 13 bases lay in between. Both iRepertoire HTBI primers and Arm-PCR of CDR3 regions were used to build the TCR beta libraries. TCRdb redid the calling of the multiplex PCR reads with MiXCR, one entry per CDR3 protein. This table has a few hundred thousand distinct CDR3 sequences, about 15% appearing once. This clonotype has just a few counts. The time point is: newly diagnosed GD, antithyroid drugs for less than 3 months. After RNA was extracted from PBMCs, the TCR library was made from it. The sample was also linked to a second study, of T cells in Graves' hyperthyroidism and ophthalmopathy.

The chain combines TRBV28 with TRBJ1-2, with a possible D match to TRBD1 (5 bases). The TCR sequence derives from a woman between 40 and 55 years old with Graves disease. The material sequenced was peripheral blood mononuclear cells (PBMCs), taken at new diagnosis, from a patient treated with antithyroid drugs. The CDR3 loop is CASKLTGPYGYTF. The CDR3 nucleotides read TGTGCCAGCAAGCTGACGGGGCCCTATGGCTACACCTTC.